In this sample, the clone carrying this T cell receptor beta chain turned up many times. Its antigen is not identified. CDR1 and CDR2 (germline): LNHNV, YYDKDF (reference sequence). This CDR3 spans 13 amino acids. The V end was cut by 5 bases, the J end by 1 base, with 5 bases between. The sample comes from a study of CD8 T cells in ankylosing spondylitis. General study points: The clones that were linked to disease were reported to be significantly enriched in matched synovial fluid samples from ankylosing spondylitis patients. Ankylosing spondylitis blood appeared to carry a characteristic TCR beta motif of under ten highly homologous variants.

By quantitative 5'-RACE with molecular barcodes, the TCR beta libraries were made. In TCRdb, the 5' RACE reads were re-called with MiXCR into one record per CDR3 protein. The sample includes about 480,000 distinct CDR3 sequences, 17% of them seen just once. The sample comprised blood, either unsorted or a sorted T cell fraction (not recorded which). J is TRBJ2-2 and V is TRBV15; D possibly corresponds to TRBD2 (5 bases). The receptor was derived from a male donor with ankylosing spondylitis. For the CDR3, the DNA is TGTGCCACCAGCCGGGGGAACACCGGGGAGCTGTTTTTT. Amino acids: CATSRGNTGELFF. Full variable domain (rest looked up from reference TRBV15 and TRBJ2-2): DAMVIQNPRYQVTQFGKPVTLSCSQTLNHNVMYWYQQKSSQAPKLLFHYYDKDFNNEADTPDNFQSRRPNTSFCFLDIRSPGLGDTAMYLCATSRGNTGELFFGEGSRLTVL.